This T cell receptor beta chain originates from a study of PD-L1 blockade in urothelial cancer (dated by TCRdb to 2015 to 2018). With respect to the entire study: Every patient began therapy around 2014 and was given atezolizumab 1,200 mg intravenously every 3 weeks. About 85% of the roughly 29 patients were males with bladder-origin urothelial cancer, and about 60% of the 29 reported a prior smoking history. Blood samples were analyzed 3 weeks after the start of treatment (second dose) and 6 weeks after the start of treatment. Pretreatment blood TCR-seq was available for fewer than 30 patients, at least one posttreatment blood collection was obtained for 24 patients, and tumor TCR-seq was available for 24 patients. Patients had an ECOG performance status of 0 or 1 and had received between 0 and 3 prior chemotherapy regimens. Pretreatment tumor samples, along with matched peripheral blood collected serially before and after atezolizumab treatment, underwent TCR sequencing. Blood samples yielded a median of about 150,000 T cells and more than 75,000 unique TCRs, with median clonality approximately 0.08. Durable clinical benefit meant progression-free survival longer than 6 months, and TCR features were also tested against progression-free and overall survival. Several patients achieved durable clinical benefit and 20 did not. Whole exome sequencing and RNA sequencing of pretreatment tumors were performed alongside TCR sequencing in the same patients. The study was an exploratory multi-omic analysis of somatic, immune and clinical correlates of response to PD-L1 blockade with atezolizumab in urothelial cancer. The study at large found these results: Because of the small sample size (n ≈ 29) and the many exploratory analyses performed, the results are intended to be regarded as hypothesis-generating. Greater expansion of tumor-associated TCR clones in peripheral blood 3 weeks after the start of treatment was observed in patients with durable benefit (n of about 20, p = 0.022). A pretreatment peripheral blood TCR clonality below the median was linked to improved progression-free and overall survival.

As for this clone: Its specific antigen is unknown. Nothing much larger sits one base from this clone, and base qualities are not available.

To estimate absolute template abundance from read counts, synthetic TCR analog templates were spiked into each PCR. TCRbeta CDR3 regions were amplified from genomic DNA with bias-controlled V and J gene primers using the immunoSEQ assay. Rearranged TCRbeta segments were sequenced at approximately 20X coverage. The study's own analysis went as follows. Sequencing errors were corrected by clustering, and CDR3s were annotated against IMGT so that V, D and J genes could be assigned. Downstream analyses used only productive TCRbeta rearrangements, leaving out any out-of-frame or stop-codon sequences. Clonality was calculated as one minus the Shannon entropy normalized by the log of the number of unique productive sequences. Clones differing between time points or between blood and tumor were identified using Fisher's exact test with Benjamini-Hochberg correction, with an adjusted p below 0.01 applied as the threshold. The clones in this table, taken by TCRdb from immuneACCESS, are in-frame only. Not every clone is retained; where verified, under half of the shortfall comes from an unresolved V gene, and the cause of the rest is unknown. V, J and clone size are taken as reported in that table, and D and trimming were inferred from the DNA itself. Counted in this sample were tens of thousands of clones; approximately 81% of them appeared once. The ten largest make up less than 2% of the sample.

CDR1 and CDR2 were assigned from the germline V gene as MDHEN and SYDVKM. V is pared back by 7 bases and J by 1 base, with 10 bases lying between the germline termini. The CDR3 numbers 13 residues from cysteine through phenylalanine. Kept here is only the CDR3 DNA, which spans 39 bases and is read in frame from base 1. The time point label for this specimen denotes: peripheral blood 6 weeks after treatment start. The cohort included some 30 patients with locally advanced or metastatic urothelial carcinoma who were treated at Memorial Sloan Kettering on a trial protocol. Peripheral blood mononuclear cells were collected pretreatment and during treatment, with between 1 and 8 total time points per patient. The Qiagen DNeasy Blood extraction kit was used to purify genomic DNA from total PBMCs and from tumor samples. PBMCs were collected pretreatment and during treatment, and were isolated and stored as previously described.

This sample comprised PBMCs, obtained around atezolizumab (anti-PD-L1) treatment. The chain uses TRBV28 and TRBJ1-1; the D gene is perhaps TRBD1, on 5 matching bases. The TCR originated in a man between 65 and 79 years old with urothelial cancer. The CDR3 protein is CASIKDRNTEAFF. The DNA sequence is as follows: TGTGCCAGCATTAAAGACAGGAACACTGAAGCTTTCTTT.